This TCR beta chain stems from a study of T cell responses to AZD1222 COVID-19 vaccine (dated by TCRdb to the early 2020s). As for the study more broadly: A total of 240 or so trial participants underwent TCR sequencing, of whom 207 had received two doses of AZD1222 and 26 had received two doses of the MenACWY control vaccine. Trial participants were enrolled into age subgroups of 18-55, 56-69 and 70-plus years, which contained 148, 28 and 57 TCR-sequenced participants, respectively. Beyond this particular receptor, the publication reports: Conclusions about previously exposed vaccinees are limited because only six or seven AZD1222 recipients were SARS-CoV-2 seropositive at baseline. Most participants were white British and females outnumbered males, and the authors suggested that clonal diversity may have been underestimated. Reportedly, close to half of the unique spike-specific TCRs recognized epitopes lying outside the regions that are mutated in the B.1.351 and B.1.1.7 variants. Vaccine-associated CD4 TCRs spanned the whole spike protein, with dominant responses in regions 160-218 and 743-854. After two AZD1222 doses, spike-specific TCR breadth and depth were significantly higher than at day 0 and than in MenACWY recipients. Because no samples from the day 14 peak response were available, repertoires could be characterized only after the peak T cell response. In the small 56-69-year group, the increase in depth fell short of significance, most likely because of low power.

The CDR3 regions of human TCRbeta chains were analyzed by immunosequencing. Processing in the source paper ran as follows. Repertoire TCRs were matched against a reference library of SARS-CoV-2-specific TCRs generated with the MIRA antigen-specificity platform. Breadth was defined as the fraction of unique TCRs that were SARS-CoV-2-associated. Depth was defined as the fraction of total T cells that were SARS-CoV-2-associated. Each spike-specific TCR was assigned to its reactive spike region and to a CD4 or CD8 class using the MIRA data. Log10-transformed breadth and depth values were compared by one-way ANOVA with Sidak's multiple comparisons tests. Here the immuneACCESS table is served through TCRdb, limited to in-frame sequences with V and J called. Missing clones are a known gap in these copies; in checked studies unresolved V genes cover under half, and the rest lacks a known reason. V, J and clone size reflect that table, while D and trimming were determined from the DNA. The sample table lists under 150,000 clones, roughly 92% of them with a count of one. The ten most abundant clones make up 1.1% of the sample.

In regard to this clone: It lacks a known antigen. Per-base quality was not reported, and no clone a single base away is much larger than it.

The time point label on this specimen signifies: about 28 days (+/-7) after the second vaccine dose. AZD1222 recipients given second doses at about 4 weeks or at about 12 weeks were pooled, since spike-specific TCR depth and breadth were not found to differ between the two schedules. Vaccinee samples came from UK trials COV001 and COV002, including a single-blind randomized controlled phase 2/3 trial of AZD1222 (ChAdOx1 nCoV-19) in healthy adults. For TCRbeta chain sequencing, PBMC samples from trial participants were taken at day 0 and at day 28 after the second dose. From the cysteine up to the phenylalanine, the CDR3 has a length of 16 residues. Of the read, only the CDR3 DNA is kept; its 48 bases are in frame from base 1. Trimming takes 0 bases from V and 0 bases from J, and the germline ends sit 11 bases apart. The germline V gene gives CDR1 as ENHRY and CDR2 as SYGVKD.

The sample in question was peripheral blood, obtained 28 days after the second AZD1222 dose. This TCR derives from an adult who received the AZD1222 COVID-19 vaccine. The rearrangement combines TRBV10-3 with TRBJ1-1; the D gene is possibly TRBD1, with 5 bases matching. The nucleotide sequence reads TGTGCCATCAGTGAGTCTTTTGGGACGGTGAACACTGAAGCTTTCTTT. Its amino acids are CAISESFGTVNTEAFF.